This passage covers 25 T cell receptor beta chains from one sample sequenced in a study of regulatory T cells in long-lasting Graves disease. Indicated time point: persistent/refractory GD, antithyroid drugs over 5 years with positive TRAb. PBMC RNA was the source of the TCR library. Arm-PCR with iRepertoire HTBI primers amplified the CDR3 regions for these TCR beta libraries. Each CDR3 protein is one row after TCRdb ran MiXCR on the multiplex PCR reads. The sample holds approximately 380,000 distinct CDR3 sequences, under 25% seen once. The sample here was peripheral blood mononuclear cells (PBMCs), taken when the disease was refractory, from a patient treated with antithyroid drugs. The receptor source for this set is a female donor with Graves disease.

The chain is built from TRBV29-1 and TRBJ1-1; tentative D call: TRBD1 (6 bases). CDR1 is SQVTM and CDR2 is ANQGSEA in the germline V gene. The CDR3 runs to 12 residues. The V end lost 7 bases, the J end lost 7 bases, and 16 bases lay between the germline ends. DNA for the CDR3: TGCAGCGCAAATACAGGGATCGGTGAAGCTTTCTTT. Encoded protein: CSANTGIGEAFF.

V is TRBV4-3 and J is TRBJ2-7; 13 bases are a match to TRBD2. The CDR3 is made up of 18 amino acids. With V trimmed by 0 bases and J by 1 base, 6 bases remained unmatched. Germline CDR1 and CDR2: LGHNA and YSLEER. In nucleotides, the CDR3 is TGCGCCAGCAGCCAAGACTGGACTAGCGGGAGCTGGTCCTACGAGCAGTACTTC. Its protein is CASSQDWTSGSWSYEQYF.

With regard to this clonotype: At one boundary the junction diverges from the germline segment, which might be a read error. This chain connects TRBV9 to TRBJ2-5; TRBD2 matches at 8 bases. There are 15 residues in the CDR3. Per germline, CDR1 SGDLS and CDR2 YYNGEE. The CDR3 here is CASSVGPGGAETRYF. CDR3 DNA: TGTGCCAGCAGCGTAGGTCCGGGAGGGGCAGAGACCCGGTACTTC. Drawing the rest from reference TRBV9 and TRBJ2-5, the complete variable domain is DSGVTQTPKHLITATGQRVTLRCSPRSGDLSVYWYQQSLDQGLQFLIQYYNGEERAKGNILERFSAQQFPDLHSELNLSSLELGDSALYFCASSVGPGGAETRYFGPGTRLLVL.

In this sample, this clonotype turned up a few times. CDR3 sequence: CASSRAPTYEQYF. CDR3 in DNA: TGTGCCAGCAGCCGGGCCCCGACCTACGAGCAGTACTTC. This chain links TRBV9 with TRBJ2-7; unclear D gene. CDR1 is SGDLS, CDR2 YYNGEE, per germline. The length of the CDR3 is 13 residues. The germline V and J ends were trimmed by 4 bases and 2 bases, with 10 bases remaining between them.

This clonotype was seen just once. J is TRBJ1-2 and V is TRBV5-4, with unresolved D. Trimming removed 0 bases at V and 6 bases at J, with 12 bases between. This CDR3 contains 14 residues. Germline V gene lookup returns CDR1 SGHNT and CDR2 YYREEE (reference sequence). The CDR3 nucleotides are TGTGCCAGCAGCTTGGCCGGTAGAGGGAATGGCTACACCTTC. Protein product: CASSLAGRGNGYTF.

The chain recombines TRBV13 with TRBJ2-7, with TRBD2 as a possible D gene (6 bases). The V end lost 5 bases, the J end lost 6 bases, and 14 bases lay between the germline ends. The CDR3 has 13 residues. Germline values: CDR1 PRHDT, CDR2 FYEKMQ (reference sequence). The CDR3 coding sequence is TGTGCCAGCAGCCCCTCGGGGGAGTCCGAGCAGTACTTC. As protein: CASSPSGESEQYF.

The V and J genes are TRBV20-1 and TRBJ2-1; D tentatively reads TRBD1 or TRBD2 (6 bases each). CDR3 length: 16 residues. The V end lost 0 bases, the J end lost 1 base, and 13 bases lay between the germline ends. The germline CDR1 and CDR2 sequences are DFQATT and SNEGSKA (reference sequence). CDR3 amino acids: CSARDPTGRSYNEQFF. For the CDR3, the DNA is TGCAGTGCTAGAGATCCCACAGGGAGGTCCTACAATGAGCAGTTCTTC.

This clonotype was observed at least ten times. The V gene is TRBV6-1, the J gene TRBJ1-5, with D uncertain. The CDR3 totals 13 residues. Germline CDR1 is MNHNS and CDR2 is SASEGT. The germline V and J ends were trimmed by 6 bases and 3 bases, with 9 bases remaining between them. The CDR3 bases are TGTGCCAGCAGGGGTCAGATCAATCAGCCCCAGCATTTT. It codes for CASRGQINQPQHF.

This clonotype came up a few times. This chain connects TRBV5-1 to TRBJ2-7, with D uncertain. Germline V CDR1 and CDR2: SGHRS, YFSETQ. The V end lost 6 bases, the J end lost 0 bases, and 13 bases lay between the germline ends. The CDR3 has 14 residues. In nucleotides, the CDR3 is TGCGCCAGCAACGATGCCGGGCTCTCCTACGAGCAGTACTTC. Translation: CASNDAGLSYEQYF.

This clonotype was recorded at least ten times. CDR3 sequence (DNA): TGTGCCAGCAGCCGGGCCGGGGGAGTACAAGAGACCCAGTACTTC. It yields the protein CASSRAGGVQETQYF. The chain is built from TRBV11-2 and TRBJ2-5, with D perhaps matching TRBD2 (6 bases). The germline V gene encodes CDR1 SGHAT and CDR2 FQNNGV. Trimming took 5 bases from V and 2 from J, leaving 15 bases between them. This CDR3 comprises 15 residues.

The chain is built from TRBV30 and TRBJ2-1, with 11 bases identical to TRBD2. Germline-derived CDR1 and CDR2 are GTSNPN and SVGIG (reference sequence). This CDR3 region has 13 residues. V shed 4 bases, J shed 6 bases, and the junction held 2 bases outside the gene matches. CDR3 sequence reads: CAWTGLAANEQFF. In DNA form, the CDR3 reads TGTGCCTGGACGGGACTAGCGGCCAATGAGCAGTTCTTC.

The CDR3 protein is CSAELDSGGLTGELFF. DNA of the CDR3: TGCAGTGCTGAACTCGATAGCGGAGGACTCACCGGGGAGCTGTTTTTT. The chain uses TRBV20-1 and TRBJ2-2; tentative D call: TRBD2 (6 bases). The germline V gene encodes CDR1 DFQATT and CDR2 SNEGSKA (reference sequence). The germline V and J ends were trimmed by 5 bases and 4 bases, with 20 bases remaining between them. The CDR3 sequence is 16 residues long.

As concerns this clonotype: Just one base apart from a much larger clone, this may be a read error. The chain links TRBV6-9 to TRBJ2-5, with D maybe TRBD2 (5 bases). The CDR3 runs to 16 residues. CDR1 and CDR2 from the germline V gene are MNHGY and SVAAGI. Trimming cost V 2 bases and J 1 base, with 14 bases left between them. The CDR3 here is CASSYPVGRGQETQYF. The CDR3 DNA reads TGTGCCAGCAGTTATCCCGTAGGACGGGGCCAAGAGACCCAGTACTTC.

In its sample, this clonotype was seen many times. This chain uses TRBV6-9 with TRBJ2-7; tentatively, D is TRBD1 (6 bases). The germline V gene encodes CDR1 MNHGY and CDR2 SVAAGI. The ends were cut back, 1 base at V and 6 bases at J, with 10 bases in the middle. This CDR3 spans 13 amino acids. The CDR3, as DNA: TGTGCCAGCAGTTATTTGGGGGCAGGCGAGCAGTACTTC. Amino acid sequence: CASSYLGAGEQYF.

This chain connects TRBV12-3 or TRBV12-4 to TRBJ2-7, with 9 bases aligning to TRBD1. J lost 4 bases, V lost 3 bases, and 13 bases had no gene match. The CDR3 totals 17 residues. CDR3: CASSFHSWDRAIYEQYF. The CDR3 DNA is TGTGCCAGCAGTTTCCATTCGTGGGACAGGGCCATTTACGAGCAGTACTTC.

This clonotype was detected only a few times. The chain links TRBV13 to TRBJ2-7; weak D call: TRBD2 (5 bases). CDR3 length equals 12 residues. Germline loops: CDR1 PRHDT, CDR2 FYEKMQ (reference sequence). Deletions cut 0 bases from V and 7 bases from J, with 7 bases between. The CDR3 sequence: CASSLGLAEQYF. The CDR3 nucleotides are TGTGCCAGCAGCTTAGGCCTAGCAGAGCAGTACTTC.

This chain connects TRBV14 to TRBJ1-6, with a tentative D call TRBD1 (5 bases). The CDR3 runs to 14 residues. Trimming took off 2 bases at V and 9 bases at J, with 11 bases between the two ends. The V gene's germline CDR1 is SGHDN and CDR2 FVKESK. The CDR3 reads CASSQSLGGSPLHF. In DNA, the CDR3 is TGTGCCAGCAGCCAAAGTCTCGGGGGTTCACCCCTCCACTTT.

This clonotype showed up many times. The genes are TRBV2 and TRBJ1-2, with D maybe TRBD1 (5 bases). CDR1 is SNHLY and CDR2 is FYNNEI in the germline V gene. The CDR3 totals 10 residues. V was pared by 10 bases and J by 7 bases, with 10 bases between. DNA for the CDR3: TGTGCCAAATCGGGACTTGGCTACACCTTC. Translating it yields CAKSGLGYTF.

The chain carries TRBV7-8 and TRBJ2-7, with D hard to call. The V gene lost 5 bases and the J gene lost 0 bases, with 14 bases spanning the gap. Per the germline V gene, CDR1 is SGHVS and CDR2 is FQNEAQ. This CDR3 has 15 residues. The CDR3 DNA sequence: TGTGCCAGCAGCCCCAGCCTGGGCAGCTCCTACGAGCAGTACTTC. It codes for CASSPSLGSSYEQYF. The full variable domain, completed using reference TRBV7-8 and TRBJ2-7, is GAGVSQSPRYKVAKRGQDVALRCDPISGHVSLFWYQQALGQGPEFLTYFQNEAQLDKSGLPSDRFFAERPEGSVSTLKIQRTQQEDSAVYLCASSPSLGSSYEQYFGPGTRLTVT.

The CDR3 here is CATSRGQGYEQYF. CDR3 sequence (DNA): TGTGCCACCAGTAGGGGACAGGGGTACGAGCAGTACTTC. The V call is TRBV24-1, the J call TRBJ2-7; 10 bases are a match to TRBD1. This CDR3 spans 13 amino acids. The germline CDR1 and CDR2 sequences are KGHDR and SFDVKD. V lost 6 bases, J lost 4 bases, and 2 bases stayed unmatched.

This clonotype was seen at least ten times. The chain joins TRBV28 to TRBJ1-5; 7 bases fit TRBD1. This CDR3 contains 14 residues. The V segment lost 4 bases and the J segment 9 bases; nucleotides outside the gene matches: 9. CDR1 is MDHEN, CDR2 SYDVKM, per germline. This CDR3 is CASSSRDSPSPQHF. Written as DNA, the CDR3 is TGTGCCAGCAGTTCACGGGACAGCCCATCGCCCCAGCATTTT.

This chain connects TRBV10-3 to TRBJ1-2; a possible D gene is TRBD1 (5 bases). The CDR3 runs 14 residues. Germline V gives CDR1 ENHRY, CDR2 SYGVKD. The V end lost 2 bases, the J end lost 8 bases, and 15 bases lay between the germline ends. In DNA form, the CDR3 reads TGTGCCATCAGTGAGGCGACCAGGGTTTACGGCTACACCTTC. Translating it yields CAISEATRVYGYTF.

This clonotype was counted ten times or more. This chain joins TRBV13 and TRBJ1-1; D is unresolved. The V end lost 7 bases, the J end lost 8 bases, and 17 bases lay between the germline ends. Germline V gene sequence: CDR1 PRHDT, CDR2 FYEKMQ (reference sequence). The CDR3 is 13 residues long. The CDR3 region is CASNKAVISEAFF. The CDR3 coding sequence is TGTGCCAGCAACAAAGCTGTCATTTCAGAAGCTTTCTTT. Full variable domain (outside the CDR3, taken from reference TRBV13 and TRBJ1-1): AAGVIQSPRHLIKEKRETATLKCYPIPRHDTVYWYQQGPGQDPQFLISFYEKMQSDKGSIPDRFSAQQFSDYHSELNMSSLELGDSALYFCASNKAVISEAFFGQGTRLTVV.

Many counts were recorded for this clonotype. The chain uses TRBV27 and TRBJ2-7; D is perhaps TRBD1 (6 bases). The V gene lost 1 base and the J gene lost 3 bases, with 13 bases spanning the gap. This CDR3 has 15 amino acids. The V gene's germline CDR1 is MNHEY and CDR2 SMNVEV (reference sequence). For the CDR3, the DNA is TGTGCCAGCAGTTTATATCAGGGGACGGACTACGAGCAGTACTTC. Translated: CASSLYQGTDYEQYF.

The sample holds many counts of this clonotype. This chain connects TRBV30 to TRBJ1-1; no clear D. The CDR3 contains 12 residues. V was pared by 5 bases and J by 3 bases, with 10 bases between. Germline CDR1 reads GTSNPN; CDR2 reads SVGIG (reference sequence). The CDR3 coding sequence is TGTGCCTGGGGACCGGTGGACACTGAAGCTTTCTTT. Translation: CAWGPVDTEAFF.